These 24 T cell receptor beta chains were sequenced from one sample in a study of technical replicates of blood from a few donors. Assay used: immunoSEQ multiplex PCR; TCRdb lists only in-frame clones, some missing. The profile shows about 100,000 clones, 95% of them singletons. Material: T cells isolated from PBMCs. The receptors were sampled from a human donor in good health.

Remarks on this clone: Compared with germline, one end of the junction differs, possibly owing to a read error. This rearrangement joins TRBV7-7 to TRBJ2-1; 9 bases are a match to TRBD2. Germline loops: CDR1 SSHAT, CDR2 FNYEAQ (reference sequence). The CDR3 spans 16 residues. The CDR3 sequence is CASSPGEREVYNEQFF. The CDR3 coding sequence is TGTGCTAGCAGCCCTGGAGAGCGGGAGGTCTACAATGAGCAGTTCTTC.

V gene TRBV9 combines with J gene TRBJ2-1; possibly TRBD2 for D (6 bases). The V end was cut by 4 bases, the J end by 0 bases, with 14 bases between. The germline V gene encodes CDR1 SGDLS and CDR2 YYNGEE. CDR3 size: 16 residues. CDR3 nucleotide sequence: TGTGCCAGCAGCCCACGGGACTTCAGCTCCTACAATGAGCAGTTCTTC. Translated, it gives CASSPRDFSSYNEQFF.

This clone came up a few times. The chain has TRBV5-1 and TRBJ1-1; D gene uncertain. Between the trimmed V and J ends, which lost 4 bases and 0 bases, there was a span of 7 bases. Germline assignment: CDR1 SGHRS and CDR2 YFSETQ. CDR3 size: 13 residues. The CDR3 DNA sequence: TGCGCCAGCAGCGTTGAGATGAACACTGAAGCTTTCTTT. As protein: CASSVEMNTEAFF.

This clone was seen a handful of times. This chain joins TRBV4-1 and TRBJ2-1; TRBD2 agrees at 12 bases. Looked up from germline, CDR1 is MGHRA and CDR2 is YSYEKL. The CDR3 consists of 13 residues. V was clipped by 7 bases and J by 7 bases; unmatched bases: 2. Here the CDR3 reads CASMLAGGNEQFF. In DNA, the CDR3 is TGCGCCAGCATGCTAGCGGGAGGGAATGAGCAGTTCTTC.

V and J are TRBV14 and TRBJ2-7, with 9 positions matching TRBD1. The V segment lost 0 bases and the J segment 5 bases; nucleotides outside the gene matches: 8. This CDR3 is 16 amino acids long. CDR1 is SGHDN and CDR2 is FVKESK in the germline V gene. This CDR3 is CASSQEVSRTGDEQYF. The CDR3 DNA is TGTGCCAGCAGCCAAGAAGTCAGCAGGACAGGGGACGAGCAGTACTTC.

The V and J genes are TRBV6-5 and TRBJ2-7; D remains unclear. Per germline, CDR1 MNHEY and CDR2 SVGAGI. This CDR3 comprises 13 residues. V was pared by 6 bases and J by 4 bases, with 13 bases between. CDR3 in amino acids: CASRASPHYEQYF. The CDR3 nucleotides are TGTGCCAGCAGGGCAAGTCCCCATTACGAGCAGTACTTC.

V is TRBV5-1 and J is TRBJ1-1; possible D gene TRBD1, 6 bases. CDR1 and CDR2 from the germline V gene are SGHRS and YFSETQ. Trimming left V 1 base short and J 1 base short, with 8 bases between. This CDR3 is 14 amino acids long. CDR3 residues: CASSLKGENTEAFF. Written as DNA, the CDR3 is TGCGCCAGCAGCTTGAAGGGGGAGAACACTGAAGCTTTCTTT.

The chain links TRBV6-5 to TRBJ2-7; a possible D gene is TRBD2 (5 bases). V lost 2 bases and J lost 3, with 11 bases in between. This CDR3 is built from 14 residues. CDR1 is MNHEY and CDR2 is SVGAGI in the germline V gene. The chain's CDR3 is CASSYTGSGYEQYF. DNA of the CDR3: TGTGCCAGCAGTTACACGGGGTCCGGCTACGAGCAGTACTTC.

The gene calls are TRBV27 and TRBJ2-7; weak D call: TRBD2 (5 bases). V lost 3 bases and J lost 2, with 8 bases in between. The CDR3 is made up of 13 amino acids. The germline gives CDR1 MNHEY, CDR2 SMNVEV (reference sequence). The CDR3 sequence is CASSLDSTYEQYF. In DNA form, the CDR3 reads TGTGCCAGCAGTTTGGACTCGACCTACGAGCAGTACTTC.

The rearrangement joins TRBV4-2 to TRBJ2-7; TRBD1 matches 10 bases. The CDR3 length is 16 residues. Trimming cost V 3 bases and J 0 bases; bases outside gene matches: 5. Germline V CDR1 and CDR2: LGHNA, YNFKEQ. The CDR3 coding sequence is TGTGCCAGCAGCCACGCCGGGACAGGGGACTCCTACGAGCAGTACTTC. It is translated as CASSHAGTGDSYEQYF.

This chain joins TRBV5-5 and TRBJ2-2; D is ambiguous. CDR3 length: 15 amino acids. Trimming pared 0 bases from V and 2 bases from J, leaving 8 bases between. Per germline, CDR1 SGHKS and CDR2 YYEKEE (reference sequence). CDR3 nucleotide sequence: TGTGCCAGCAGCTTGGCCTCAGTAAACACCGGGGAGCTGTTTTTT. Residues: CASSLASVNTGELFF.

The rearrangement joins TRBV7-9 to TRBJ1-5, with D uncertain. Germline V gene lookup returns CDR1 SEHNR and CDR2 FQNEAQ (reference sequence). The CDR3 runs to 15 residues. V lost 1 base and J lost 1, with 8 bases in between. CDR3 amino acids: CASSLGGFSNQPQHF. The CDR3 nucleotides read TGTGCCAGCAGCTTAGGAGGGTTCAGCAATCAGCCCCAGCATTTT.

The chain combines TRBV9 with TRBJ1-1; no definite D call. This CDR3 region has 12 residues. V lost 4 bases to trimming and J lost 2 bases, with 6 bases between them. The germline CDR1 and CDR2 sequences are SGDLS and YYNGEE. The CDR3 nucleotides read TGTGCCAGCAGCAATTCAAACACTGAAGCTTTCTTT. Translation: CASSNSNTEAFF.

This rearrangement joins TRBV30 to TRBJ2-7, with a weak D call TRBD2 (6 bases). This CDR3 is 15 amino acids long. Per the germline V gene, CDR1 is GTSNPN and CDR2 is SVGIG (reference sequence). Trimming pared 4 bases from V and 0 bases from J, leaving 16 bases between. The CDR3 is CAWMGLAASSYEQYF. CDR3 coding DNA: TGTGCCTGGATGGGCTTAGCGGCTAGCTCCTACGAGCAGTACTTC. The whole variable domain, remainder taken from reference TRBV30 and TRBJ2-7, is SQTIHQWPATLVQPVGSPLSLECTVEGTSNPNLYWYRQAAGRGLQLLFYSVGIGQISSEVPQNLSASRPQDRQFILSSKKLLLSDSGFYLCAWMGLAASSYEQYFGPGTRLTVT.

The V call is TRBV7-6, the J call TRBJ1-1; tentative D call: TRBD1 (5 bases). The CDR3 loop spans 13 amino acids. V lost 5 bases to trimming and J lost 2 bases, with 9 bases between them. Germline-derived CDR1 and CDR2 are SGHVS and FNYEAQ. CDR3 coding DNA: TGTGCCAGCAGCCTGACAGAAAACACTGAAGCTTTCTTT. Amino acids: CASSLTENTEAFF.

The CDR3 is CASMGTSGRSGNEQFF. The CDR3 region has the DNA TGTGCCAGCATGGGGACTAGCGGGAGGTCAGGCAATGAGCAGTTCTTC. J is TRBJ2-1 and V is TRBV9, with TRBD2 matching 15 bases. V shed 6 bases and J 6 bases; nucleotides not matched to a gene: 7. This CDR3 is built from 16 residues. Germline V gene data show CDR1 as SGDLS and CDR2 as YYNGEE.

This chain's CDR3 is CASRASGASTDTQYF. The CDR3 DNA is TGTGCCAGCAGGGCAAGCGGGGCTAGCACAGATACGCAGTATTTT. The chain couples TRBV21-1 to TRBJ2-3; the DNA was not used to check the table's D call, TRBD2. TRBV21-1 is classified as a pseudogene. CDR3 length: 15 amino acids.

The gene calls are TRBV7-2 and TRBJ2-3; D is perhaps TRBD2 (6 bases). CDR3 size: 14 residues. The germline V and J ends were trimmed by 2 bases and 8 bases, with 14 bases remaining between them. Germline loops: CDR1 SGHTA, CDR2 FQGNSA. The chain's CDR3 is CASSLFRERATQYF. Written as DNA, the CDR3 is TGTGCCAGCAGCTTATTTCGGGAGAGGGCTACGCAGTATTTT.

J is TRBJ2-3 and V is TRBV5-1, with 9 positions matching TRBD1. This CDR3 region has 14 residues. Losses at the gene ends were 7 bases for V and 2 bases for J; bases not matched to a gene: 5. Per germline, CDR1 SGHRS and CDR2 YFSETQ. Here the CDR3 DNA reads TGCGCCAGCTCGGGACAGGGACACACAGATACGCAGTATTTT. Its protein is CASSGQGHTDTQYF.

This sequence joins TRBV5-4 and TRBJ2-4; 8 bases are shared with TRBD2. The junction had 6 bases not matched to a gene; V was cut back by 2 bases and J by 8 bases. CDR1 is SGHNT and CDR2 is YYREEE in the germline V gene (reference sequence). The CDR3 has 14 amino acids. CDR3 in DNA: TGTGCCAGCAGCTTAAGCGGGAGTTATGACATTCAGTACTTC. This codes for CASSLSGSYDIQYF.

V and J are TRBV27 and TRBJ2-3; 8 bases agree with TRBD2. Unmatched junction bases numbered 1, after V lost 4 bases and J lost 4 bases. This CDR3 contains 13 residues. Germline CDR1 and CDR2: MNHEY and SMNVEV (reference sequence). CDR3 sequence: CASSYGRADTQYF. CDR3 nucleotide sequence: TGTGCCAGCAGTTACGGGAGGGCAGATACGCAGTATTTT.

The V and J genes are TRBV19 and TRBJ1-5; 11 nucleotides agree with TRBD1. The CDR3 sequence is 15 residues long. Looked up from germline, CDR1 is LNHDA and CDR2 is SQIVND (reference sequence). V shed 3 bases and J 7 bases; nucleotides not matched to a gene: 5. The DNA of the CDR3 is TGTGCCAGTAGTATTAACGGGGACAGGGGGCAGCCCCAGCATTTT. It specifies CASSINGDRGQPQHF.

This chain joins TRBV7-2 and TRBJ1-2; 10 positions agree with TRBD1. This CDR3 region has 16 residues. The V gene's germline CDR1 is SGHTA and CDR2 FQGNSA. V was clipped by 5 bases and J by 3 bases; unmatched bases: 9. CDR3 residues: CASSPYLGQGDYGYTF. The CDR3 DNA reads as TGTGCCAGCAGCCCCTACCTTGGACAGGGGGACTATGGCTACACCTTC.

V and J are TRBV19 and TRBJ2-1, with 9 nucleotides matching TRBD2. J lost 6 bases, V lost 3 bases, and 9 bases had no gene match. CDR3 size: 16 residues. Germline CDR1 reads LNHDA; CDR2 reads SQIVND (reference sequence). The CDR3 DNA sequence: TGTGCCAGTAGTATTGCGGGAGGGCCTGGGATCAATGAGCAGTTCTTC. This codes for CASSIAGGPGINEQFF.